This T cell receptor beta chain was sequenced for a study of cytomegalovirus exposure and HLA in healthy donors. Study summary: Researchers previously reported finding fewer than 120 million unique TCR beta sequences from 170 million or so T cells.

The PCR made use of 60 Vbeta and 13 Jbeta primers. TCRdb's table, derived via immunoSEQ multiplex PCR, lists solely in-frame clones and lacks some. This table lists approximately 140,000 clones. V dropped 3 bases and J dropped 5; count of bases not matched to a gene: 4. This CDR3 region has 15 residues. For this clone: Its antigen is undetermined.

Study-wide findings and caveats: Relative to equally common others, HLA-associated TCR beta chains showed greater clonal expansion in a later analysis. TCR beta chain V- and J-gene trimming was linked, in a later analysis, to a missense variant in DCLRE1C. TCR beta sequences reportedly predicted most subjects' HLA-A and HLA-B alleles accurately.

The chain has TRBV23-1 and TRBJ1-4; 9 bases match TRBD1. TRBV23-1 is an ORF; its function is uncertain. Sequenced material: PBMCs. The receptor was derived from a woman under 30 in good health and CMV-seronegative. For the CDR3, the DNA is TGCGCCAGCAGTCACTCTGGGACAGGGAATGAAAAACTGTTTTTT. Translation gives CASSHSGTGNEKLFF.